The entry below describes one T cell receptor (beta chain). This specimen comes from a study of blood T cell repertoires in COVID-19. Across the study: From the United States, Italy and Spain came samples of acute and convalescent COVID-19. T cells, B-cell-depleted T cells, or PBMCs supplied cDNA or gDNA.

Original data processing: Amplifying reference gene primers gave estimates of nucleated cell counts. The assay was immunoSEQ multiplex PCR, and TCRdb's table has in-frame clones only and misses some. V and J calls and clone size are given by that table; D and trimming were obtained from the DNA. The table has roughly 160,000 clones, around four fifths seen once. The CDR3 loop spans 13 amino acids. V was shortened by 6 bases and J by 6 bases, with 15 bases between the two germline ends. The J gene is TRBJ2-7, the V gene TRBV12-3 or TRBV12-4; possibly TRBD2 for D (6 bases). The sequencing input was peripheral blood. The TCR sequence derives from a woman in her sixties or seventies with acute or convalescent COVID-19. CDR3: CASRTTAGGEQYF. In DNA form, the CDR3 reads TGTGCCAGCAGGACAACCGCCGGGGGCGAGCAGTACTTC.